This T cell receptor beta chain was captured by sequencing in a study of cytomegalovirus exposure and HLA in healthy donors. Comments on this clone: Its target is not known.

Study-wide points: The investigators catalogued 164 TCR beta chains as cytomegalovirus-associated. TCR sequences were mostly rare, though some public TCRs occurred in many donors. In a later analysis, first-cohort TCR clusters were found to tend to co-occur in the 130 or so validation repertoires. Three CMV-associated chains were confirmed in vitro to be specific for CMV antigens.

Sequenced by immunoSEQ multiplex PCR; TCRdb stores in-frame clones only, minus some. The data show under 250,000 clones, about 87% seen once. The receptor was derived from a man between 18 and 29 years old in good health and CMV-seronegative. The sequenced sample consisted of PBMCs.

As DNA, the CDR3 is TGTGCCTGGAGTGTACTCCCAGGGGTCCAGTACTTC. Encoded protein: CAWSVLPGVQYF. The chain employs TRBV30 and TRBJ2-7; D might be TRBD1 (6 bases). Germline values: CDR1 GTSNPN, CDR2 SVGIG (reference sequence). The CDR3 contains 12 residues. Between the trimmed V and J ends, which lost 0 bases and 10 bases, there was a span of 13 bases.